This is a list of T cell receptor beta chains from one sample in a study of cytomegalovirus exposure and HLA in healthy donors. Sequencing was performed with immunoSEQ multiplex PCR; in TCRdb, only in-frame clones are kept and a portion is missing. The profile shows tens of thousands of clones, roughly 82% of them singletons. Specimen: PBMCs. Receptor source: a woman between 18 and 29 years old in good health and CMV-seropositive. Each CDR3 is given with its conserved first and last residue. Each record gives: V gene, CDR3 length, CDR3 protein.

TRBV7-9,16,CSSSLRYRARTDTQYF
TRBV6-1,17,CASREKTGTRGTGELFF
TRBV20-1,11,CSAGLVYEQYF
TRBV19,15,CASSIPTVRNSPLHF
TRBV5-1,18,CASSLGKILGPTSPEAFF
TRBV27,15,CASSFRGLSTDTQYF
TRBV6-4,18,CASSERLASNTLTDTQYF
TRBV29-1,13,CSATNVGPPEQYF
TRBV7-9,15,CASSIPLVRLHGYTF
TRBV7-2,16,CASSLGVAGGRYEQYF
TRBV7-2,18,CASSLGRKTSGSYNEQFF
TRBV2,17,CASRFFRQLDSNTEAFF
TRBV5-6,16,CASSRDRPSSGNTIYF
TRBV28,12,CAGGNLYNEQFF
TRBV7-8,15,CASSFVGETSYEQYF
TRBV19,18,CASSPVGGLSSGANVLTF
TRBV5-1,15,CASRGGLAGGGEQYF
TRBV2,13,CASKRDIRYEQYF
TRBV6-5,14,CASGPGTSNQPQHF
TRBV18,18,CASSGNALGSSYNSPLHF
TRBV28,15,CASSLLGARGNTIYF
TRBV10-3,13,CAISESSTGELFF
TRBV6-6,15,CASSFRRESTDTQYF
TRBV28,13,CASSLYSHTEAFF
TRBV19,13,CASSIMAKETQYF
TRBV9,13,CASSKTGNYEQYF
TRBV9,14,CASSPGGALYEQYF
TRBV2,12,CASSRRLGGEYF
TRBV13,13,CASSPGTGGGYTF
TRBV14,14,CASKSDSPGYEQYF
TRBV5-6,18,CASSLKHGHRASNYGYTF
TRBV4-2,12,CASSQQGETQYF
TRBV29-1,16,CSVPRDRGRVGNGYTF
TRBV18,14,CASSPGQGSTEAFF
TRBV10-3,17,CAISESGTGGTAGELFF
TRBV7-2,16,CASRSGGLAGVETQYF
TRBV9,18,CASSVVTDPRGGTGELFF
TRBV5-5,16,CASSSPLGIGTDTQYF
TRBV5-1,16,CASSLLSGGAFGEQFF
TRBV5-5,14,CASSLEGRPREQFF
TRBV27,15,CASSGLAFPTGELFF
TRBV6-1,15,CASSEIIGVNTEAFF
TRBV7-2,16,CASSGRPTRVTGELFF
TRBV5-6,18,CASSLPHRTSGDAYEQYF
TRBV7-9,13,CASSLWGEAEAFF
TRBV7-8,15,CASSLEVSGFYEQYF
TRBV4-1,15,CASSQVAGAGEKLFF